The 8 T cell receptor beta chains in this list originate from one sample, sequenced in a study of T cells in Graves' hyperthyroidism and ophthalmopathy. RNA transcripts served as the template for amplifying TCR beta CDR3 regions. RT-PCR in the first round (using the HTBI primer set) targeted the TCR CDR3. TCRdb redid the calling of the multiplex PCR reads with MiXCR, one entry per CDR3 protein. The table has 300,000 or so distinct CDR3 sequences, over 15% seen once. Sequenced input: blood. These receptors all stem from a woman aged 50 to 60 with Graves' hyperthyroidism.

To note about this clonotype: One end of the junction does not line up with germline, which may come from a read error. Written as DNA, the CDR3 is TGTGCCAGCAGCTTGGGGAGCTCCCACAATGAGCAGTTCTTC. Its protein is CASSLGSSHNEQFF. V and J are TRBV7-9 and TRBJ2-1, with a possible D match to TRBD2 (5 bases). Germline V gives CDR1 SEHNR, CDR2 FQNEAQ (reference sequence). CDR3 length equals 14 residues. The full variable domain, in which reference TRBV7-9 and TRBJ2-1 provide the parts outside the CDR3, is DTGVSQNPRHKITKRGQNVTFRCDPISEHNRLYWYRQTLGQGPEFLTYFQNEAQLEKSRLLSDRFSAERPKGSFSTLEIQRTEQGDSAMYLCASSLGSSHNEQFFGPGTRLTVL.

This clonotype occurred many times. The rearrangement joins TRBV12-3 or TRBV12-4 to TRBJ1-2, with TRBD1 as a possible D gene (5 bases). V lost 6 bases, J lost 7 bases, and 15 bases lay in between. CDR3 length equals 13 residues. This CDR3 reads CASSSGGGLGYTF. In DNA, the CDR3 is TGTGCCAGCAGCTCTGGGGGAGGGCTTGGCTACACCTTC.

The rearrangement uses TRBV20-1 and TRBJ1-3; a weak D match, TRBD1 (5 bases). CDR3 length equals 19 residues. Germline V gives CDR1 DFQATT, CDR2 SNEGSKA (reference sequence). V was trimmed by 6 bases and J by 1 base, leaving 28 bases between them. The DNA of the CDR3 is TGCAGTGCGCCTACCCCAGGGACCGACCCGATGGGGTCTGGAAACACCATATATTTT. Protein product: CSAPTPGTDPMGSGNTIYF.

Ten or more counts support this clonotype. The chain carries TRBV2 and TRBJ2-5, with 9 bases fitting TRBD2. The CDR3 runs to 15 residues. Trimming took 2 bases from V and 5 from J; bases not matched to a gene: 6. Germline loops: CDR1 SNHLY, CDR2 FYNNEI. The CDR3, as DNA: TGTGCCAGCAGTGAATGGGGGACTAGCAGCGAGACCCAGTACTTC. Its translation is CASSEWGTSSETQYF.

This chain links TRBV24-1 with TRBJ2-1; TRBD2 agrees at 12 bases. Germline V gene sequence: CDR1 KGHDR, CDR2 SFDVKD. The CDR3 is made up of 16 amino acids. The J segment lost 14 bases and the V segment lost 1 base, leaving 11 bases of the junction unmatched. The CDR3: CATSDLRRLAGEEEFF. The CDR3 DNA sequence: TGTGCCACCAGTGATTTACGGAGACTAGCGGGAGAAGAGGAGTTCTTC.

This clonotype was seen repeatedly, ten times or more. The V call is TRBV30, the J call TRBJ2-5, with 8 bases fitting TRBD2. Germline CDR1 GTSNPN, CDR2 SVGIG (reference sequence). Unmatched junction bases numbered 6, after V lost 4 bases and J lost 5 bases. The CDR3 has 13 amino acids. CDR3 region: CAWKKTSAETQYF. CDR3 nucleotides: TGTGCCTGGAAAAAGACTAGCGCGGAGACCCAGTACTTC.

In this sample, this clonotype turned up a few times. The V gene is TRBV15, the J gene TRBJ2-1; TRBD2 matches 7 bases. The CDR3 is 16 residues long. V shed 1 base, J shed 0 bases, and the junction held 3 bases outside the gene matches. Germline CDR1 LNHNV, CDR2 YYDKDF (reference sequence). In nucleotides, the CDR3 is TGTGCCACCAGCAGAGGACGGGAGGCCTCCTACAATGAGCAGTTCTTC. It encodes CATSRGREASYNEQFF.

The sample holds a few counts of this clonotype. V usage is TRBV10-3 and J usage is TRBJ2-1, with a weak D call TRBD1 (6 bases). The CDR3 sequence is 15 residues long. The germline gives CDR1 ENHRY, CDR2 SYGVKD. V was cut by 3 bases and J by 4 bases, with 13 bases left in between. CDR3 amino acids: CAISEWGPPYNEQFF. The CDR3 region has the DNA TGTGCCATCAGTGAATGGGGGCCCCCATACAATGAGCAGTTCTTC.